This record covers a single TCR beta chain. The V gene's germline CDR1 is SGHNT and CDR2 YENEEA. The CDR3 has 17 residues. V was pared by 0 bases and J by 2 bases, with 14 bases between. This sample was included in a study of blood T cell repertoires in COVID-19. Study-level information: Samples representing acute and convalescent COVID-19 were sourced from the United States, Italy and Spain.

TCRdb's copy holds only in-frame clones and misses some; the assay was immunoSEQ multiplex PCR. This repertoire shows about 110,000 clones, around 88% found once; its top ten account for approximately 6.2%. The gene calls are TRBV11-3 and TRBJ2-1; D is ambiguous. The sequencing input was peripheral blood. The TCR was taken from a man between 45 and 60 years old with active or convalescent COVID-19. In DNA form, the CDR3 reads TGTGCCAGCAGCTTAGACGGCAGGCCTCCTACCTACAATGAGCAGTTCTTC. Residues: CASSLDGRPPTYNEQFF.